This entry lists 26 T cell receptor beta chains sequenced from one sample in a study of control samples from healthy donors and cancer patients. The assay was immunoSEQ multiplex PCR, and TCRdb's table has in-frame clones only and misses some. The sample consists of under 85,000 clones, about 79% of them appearing once. Sequencing was carried out using PBMCs. Receptors originate from a man in his sixties with head and neck cancer.

The chain uses TRBV28 and TRBJ1-4; 8 nucleotides match TRBD1. From germline, CDR1 is MDHEN and CDR2 SYDVKM. V lost 1 base, J lost 4 bases, and 8 bases stayed unmatched. The CDR3 runs 17 residues. CDR3 sequence: CASSLYPPRGRNEKLFF. Written as DNA, the CDR3 is TGTGCCAGCAGTTTATACCCCCCCAGGGGGCGTAATGAAAAACTGTTTTTT.

The V gene is TRBV6-5, the J gene TRBJ2-5; the D gene is possibly TRBD1 (6 bases). Trimming took off 6 bases at V and 1 base at J, with 9 bases between the two ends. Germline-derived CDR1 and CDR2 are MNHEY and SVGAGI. CDR3 size: 13 residues. The CDR3 sequence is CASSRTVQETQYF. The CDR3 region has the DNA TGTGCCAGCAGCCGGACAGTCCAAGAGACCCAGTACTTC.

The CDR3 nucleotides are TGTGCCAGCAGTTCAGGGGGCGTCGAGGAAAAACTGTTTTTT. This codes for CASSSGGVEEKLFF. The rearrangement links TRBV28 to TRBJ1-4; 8 nucleotides agree with TRBD1. CDR1 is MDHEN, CDR2 SYDVKM, per germline. The junction had 6 bases not matched to a gene; V was cut back by 4 bases and J by 8 bases. This CDR3 is built from 14 residues.

The CDR3 protein is CAISAVDKNTEAFF. The CDR3, as DNA: TGTGCCATCAGTGCCGTCGACAAGAACACTGAAGCTTTCTTT. The V and J genes are TRBV10-3 and TRBJ1-1; D gene unclear. There are 14 residues in the CDR3. Germline V CDR1 and CDR2: ENHRY, SYGVKD. With 4 bases removed from V and 1 base from J, the gap between germline ends came to 10 bases.

This chain uses TRBV5-8 with TRBJ1-3, with D perhaps matching TRBD1 (5 bases). Germline V gives CDR1 SGHTS, CDR2 YDEGEE. The CDR3 covers 15 residues. The ends were cut back, 0 bases at V and 8 bases at J, with 15 bases in the middle. The CDR3 loop reads CASSLAGQGTDTIYF. In nucleotides, the CDR3 is TGTGCCAGCAGCTTGGCCGGGCAGGGTACGGACACCATATATTTT.

V gene TRBV5-1 combines with J gene TRBJ2-7; weak D call: TRBD1 (6 bases). CDR1 SGHRS and CDR2 YFSETQ come from the germline V gene. This CDR3 has 15 amino acids. V lost 1 base and J lost 0, with 11 bases in between. CDR3 in DNA: TGCGCCAGCAGCTTGACAGGGCCGAGCTCCTACGAGCAGTACTTC. It translates to CASSLTGPSSYEQYF.

The gene calls are TRBV11-3 and TRBJ1-1; D not resolved. The length of the CDR3 is 13 residues. The germline V and J ends were trimmed by 4 bases and 2 bases, with 8 bases remaining between them. The V gene's germline CDR1 is SGHNT and CDR2 YENEEA. The CDR3 region is CASSSHLNTEAFF. CDR3 DNA sequence: TGTGCCAGCAGCTCGCACCTTAACACTGAAGCTTTCTTT.

This chain joins TRBV15 and TRBJ2-5; D gene unclear. The CDR3 loop spans 14 amino acids. Germline CDR1 reads LNHNV; CDR2 reads YYDKDF (reference sequence). Trimming stripped 0 bases from V and 1 base from J, with 6 bases between. The CDR3 here is CATSRDLAQETQYF. CDR3 in DNA: TGTGCCACCAGCAGAGATCTGGCCCAAGAGACCCAGTACTTC.

J is TRBJ2-7 and V is TRBV6-5, with 8 bases identical to TRBD2. CDR1 and CDR2 from the germline V gene are MNHEY and SVGAGI. The V segment lost 7 bases and the J segment 4 bases; nucleotides outside the gene matches: 9. The CDR3 loop spans 14 amino acids. For the CDR3, the DNA is TGTGCCAGCAAACCAAGCGGGAGAAGGTACGAGCAGTACTTC. Residues: CASKPSGRRYEQYF.

This clone was found a few times. The chain is built from TRBV4-1 and TRBJ1-3, with D maybe TRBD1 (6 bases). Germline values: CDR1 MGHRA, CDR2 YSYEKL. V was shortened by 4 bases and J by 4 bases, with 20 bases between the two germline ends. The CDR3 length is 17 residues. Written as DNA, the CDR3 is TGCGCCAGCAGCCCAATACCGCGGACAGTGAAGGGAAACACCATATATTTT. Amino acids: CASSPIPRTVKGNTIYF.

The sample holds a few counts of this clone. This chain connects TRBV11-3 to TRBJ2-2; either TRBD1 or TRBD2 may supply D (5 bases each). The CDR3 has 13 amino acids. Germline CDR1 is SGHNT and CDR2 is YENEEA. With 5 bases removed from V and 4 bases from J, the gap between germline ends came to 8 bases. The CDR3 sequence is CASSPGLTGELFF. DNA for the CDR3: TGTGCCAGCAGCCCGGGGCTCACCGGGGAGCTGTTTTTT.

The J gene is TRBJ1-2, the V gene TRBV28; 9 bases agree with TRBD1. Germline CDR1 reads MDHEN; CDR2 reads SYDVKM. Trimming cost V 4 bases and J 8 bases; bases outside gene matches: 8. This CDR3 is built from 14 residues. CDR3 in DNA: TGTGCCAGCAGTTCTGGGACAGGGAGTGTGGGCTACACCTTC. Its translation is CASSSGTGSVGYTF.

V usage is TRBV10-3 and J usage is TRBJ1-2; 12 nucleotides line up with TRBD1. This CDR3 has 16 amino acids. In germline, CDR1 is ENHRY, CDR2 SYGVKD. Losses at the gene ends were 3 bases for V and 5 bases for J; bases not matched to a gene: 7. The CDR3: CAISDSGQGAGYGYTF. The CDR3 DNA reads TGTGCCATCAGTGACTCGGGACAGGGGGCGGGATATGGCTACACCTTC.

This chain links TRBV10-3 with TRBJ2-5; D uncertain. V lost 10 bases and J 3 bases, leaving 18 bases between the germline ends. Germline lookup yields CDR1 ENHRY and CDR2 SYGVKD. The CDR3 is made up of 14 amino acids. CDR3 nucleotide sequence: TGTGCCAGCCAGCAGCATGGAAAGAAAGAGACCCAGTACTTC. As protein: CASQQHGKKETQYF.

This rearrangement joins TRBV11-2 to TRBJ2-7; D not resolved. Germline V CDR1 and CDR2: SGHAT, FQNNGV. Trimming took 9 bases from V and 4 from J, leaving 16 bases between them. CDR3 length equals 13 residues. The CDR3: CASELWKDYEQYF. CDR3 DNA sequence: TGTGCCAGTGAGCTTTGGAAGGATTACGAGCAGTACTTC.

The chain is built from TRBV6-5 and TRBJ2-7; D call uncertain. This CDR3 region has 12 residues. The V and J ends lost 8 bases and 5 bases respectively, with 13 bases between them. Germline CDR1 and CDR2: MNHEY and SVGAGI. For the CDR3, the DNA is TGTGCCAGCGGCCCCCGTTCGCACGAGCAGTACTTC. It translates to CASGPRSHEQYF.

The chain employs TRBV7-9 and TRBJ1-3; D not resolved. V was shortened by 5 bases and J by 11 bases, with 7 bases between the two germline ends. The CDR3 loop spans 10 amino acids. Germline values: CDR1 SEHNR, CDR2 FQNEAQ (reference sequence). The CDR3 protein is CASSRKAIYF. The CDR3 DNA is TGTGCCAGCAGCCGAAAGGCCATATATTTT.

This rearrangement joins TRBV6-1 to TRBJ2-7; D call uncertain. This CDR3 comprises 18 residues. CDR1 is MNHNS and CDR2 is SASEGT in the germline V gene. The germline V and J ends were trimmed by 4 bases and 0 bases, with 22 bases remaining between them. CDR3 residues: CASSVVTPNLLRSYEQYF. Here the CDR3 DNA reads TGTGCCAGCAGTGTAGTTACCCCAAACCTCTTGCGCTCCTACGAGCAGTACTTC.

This sequence joins TRBV6-5 and TRBJ1-5, with D possibly TRBD1 on 5 matching bases. The CDR3 loop spans 15 amino acids. Germline CDR1 is MNHEY and CDR2 is SVGAGI. With 5 bases removed from V and 0 bases from J, the gap between germline ends came to 11 bases. CDR3 DNA sequence: TGTGCCAGCAGTACCCAGGGTTATAGCAATCAGCCCCAGCATTTT. Protein: CASSTQGYSNQPQHF.

This rearrangement joins TRBV7-2 to TRBJ2-3, with D uncertain. The CDR3 covers 16 residues. CDR1 and CDR2 (germline): SGHTA, FQGNSA. Trimming removed 1 base at V and 4 bases at J, with 15 bases between. The CDR3 loop is CASSLVGPNLADTQYF. In nucleotides, the CDR3 is TGTGCCAGCAGCTTAGTAGGACCGAATTTAGCAGATACGCAGTATTTT.

This clone was observed many times. The CDR3: CASGRSGNEAFF. The CDR3, as DNA: TGTGCCAGCGGAAGGTCCGGGAATGAAGCTTTCTTT. The chain carries TRBV7-9 and TRBJ1-1, with D hard to call. Trimming stripped 8 bases from V and 7 bases from J, with 14 bases between. CDR3 size: 12 residues. Germline-derived CDR1 and CDR2 are SEHNR and FQNEAQ (reference sequence).

This chain links TRBV7-9 with TRBJ1-2, with D unresolved. The ends were cut back, 3 bases at V and 0 bases at J, with 8 bases in the middle. This CDR3 has 14 amino acids. In germline, CDR1 is SEHNR, CDR2 FQNEAQ (reference sequence). The CDR3 loop is CASSLTGSNYGYTF. The CDR3 DNA reads as TGTGCCAGCAGCTTGACGGGGTCTAACTATGGCTACACCTTC.

The chain joins TRBV2 to TRBJ1-1; no firm D call. Germline loops: CDR1 SNHLY, CDR2 FYNNEI. CDR3 length: 15 residues. Trimming shortened V by 2 bases and J by 5 bases, and 15 bases separated the two germline ends. Here the CDR3 reads CASSEREGIWTEAFF. The CDR3 DNA reads TGTGCCAGCAGTGAACGGGAGGGTATTTGGACTGAAGCTTTCTTT.

The V call is TRBV28, the J call TRBJ1-5, with 7 positions matching TRBD1. V was clipped by 5 bases and J by 7 bases; unmatched bases: 8. This CDR3 spans 14 amino acids. Germline CDR1 MDHEN, CDR2 SYDVKM. The CDR3 protein is CASSEVQGGQPQHF. CDR3 in DNA: TGTGCCAGCAGTGAAGTGCAGGGGGGACAGCCCCAGCATTTT.

This clone was detected only once. The CDR3 sequence is CASSIKTSGRNEQFF. The CDR3 DNA is TGTGCCAGTAGTATCAAGACTAGCGGGAGGAATGAGCAGTTCTTC. This rearrangement joins TRBV19 to TRBJ2-1; 13 bases are shared with TRBD2. The J segment lost 7 bases and the V segment lost 3 bases, leaving 3 bases of the junction unmatched. The CDR3 loop spans 15 amino acids. Germline-derived CDR1 and CDR2 are LNHDA and SQIVND (reference sequence).

This clone was seen more than once but under ten times. The sample contains more than one DNA sequence encoding this CDR3. This sequence joins TRBV7-9 and TRBJ1-6, with no clear D. Germline lookup yields CDR1 SEHNR and CDR2 FQNEAQ (reference sequence). The CDR3 length is 13 residues. The V end lost 1 base, the J end lost 11 bases, and 9 bases lay between the germline ends. This CDR3 reads CASSLDSGPPLHF. The CDR3 DNA is TGTGCCAGCAGCTTAGATTCTGGCCCACCCCTCCACTTT. Variable domain in full (rest from reference TRBV7-9 and TRBJ1-6): DTGVSQNPRHKITKRGQNVTFRCDPISEHNRLYWYRQTLGQGPEFLTYFQNEAQLEKSRLLSDRFSAERPKGSFSTLEIQRTEQGDSAMYLCASSLDSGPPLHFGNGTRLTVT.